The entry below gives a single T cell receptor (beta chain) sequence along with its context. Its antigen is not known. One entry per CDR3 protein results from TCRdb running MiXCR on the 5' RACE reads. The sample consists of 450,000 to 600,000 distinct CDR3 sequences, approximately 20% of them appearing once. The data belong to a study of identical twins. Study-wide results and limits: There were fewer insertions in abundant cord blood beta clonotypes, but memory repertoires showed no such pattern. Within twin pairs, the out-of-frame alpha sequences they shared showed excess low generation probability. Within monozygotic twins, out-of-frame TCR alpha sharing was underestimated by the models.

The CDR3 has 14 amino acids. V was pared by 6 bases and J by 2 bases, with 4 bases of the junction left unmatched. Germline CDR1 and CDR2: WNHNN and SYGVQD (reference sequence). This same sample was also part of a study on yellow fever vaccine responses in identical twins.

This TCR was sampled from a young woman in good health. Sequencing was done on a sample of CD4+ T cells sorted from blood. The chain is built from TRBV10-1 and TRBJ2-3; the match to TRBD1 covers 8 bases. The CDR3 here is CASRGQGATDTQYF. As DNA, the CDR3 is TGCGCCAGCAGAGGCCAGGGGGCCACAGATACGCAGTATTTT.